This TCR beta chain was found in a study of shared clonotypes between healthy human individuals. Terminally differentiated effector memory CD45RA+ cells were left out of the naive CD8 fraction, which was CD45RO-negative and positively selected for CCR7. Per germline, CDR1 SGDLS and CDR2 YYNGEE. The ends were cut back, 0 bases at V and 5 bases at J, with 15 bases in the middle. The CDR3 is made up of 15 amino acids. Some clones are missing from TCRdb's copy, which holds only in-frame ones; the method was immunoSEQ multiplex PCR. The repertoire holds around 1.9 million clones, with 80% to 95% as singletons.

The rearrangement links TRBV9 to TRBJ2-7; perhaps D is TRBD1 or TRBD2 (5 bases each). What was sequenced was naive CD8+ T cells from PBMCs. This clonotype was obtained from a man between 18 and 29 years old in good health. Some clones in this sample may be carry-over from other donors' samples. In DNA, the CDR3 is TGTGCCAGCAGCGTAGGGGGGAGTTACGGCGACGAGCAGTACTTC. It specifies CASSVGGSYGDEQYF.